This TCR beta chain was captured in a study of post-analysis software for immune sequencing data (dated by TCRdb to the mid-2010s). Regarding the research as a whole: Disease courses on record covered relapsing-remitting, secondary progressive and progressive-relapsing multiple sclerosis, though some patients had no subtype annotation. The multiple sclerosis patient repertoires were compared with about a dozen previously published healthy control repertoires from donors aged about 6 to 28 years. A subset of samples was prepared in parallel using single-end sample barcoding, then pooled and co-amplified after Illumina adapter ligation. Here is what the overall study found, with its caveats: Normalized Chao1 diversity was significantly lower in multiple sclerosis patients than controls, suggesting substantial peripheral T-cell clonal expansion. The control group was slightly older than the multiple sclerosis patient group. Significantly higher frequencies in patients than in controls were found for five TRBV segments, including TRBV5-6, TRBV5-1 and TRBV20-1. Direct clustering with F measure revealed strong co-clustering of samples prepared in the same batch, which led to a batch-effect correction.

TCR beta repertoires were profiled from peripheral blood of roughly 13 young patients with multiple sclerosis to demonstrate the VDJtools post-analysis software. The patients with multiple sclerosis were children and adolescents between about 6 and 15 years of age. Library construction relied on PCR. Reads for this sample came from an Illumina HiSeq 2500. Unique molecular identifiers were incorporated into TCR beta cDNA libraries to reduce PCR and sequencing biases. Per 1 to 10 million input T cells, approximately 500,000 cDNA molecules were obtained, such that each molecule approximated one T cell. Patient libraries were prepared and sequenced with the same protocol used for the earlier healthy control dataset. Within a given batch, samples were prepared together, multiplexed and sequenced on the same HiSeq lane. The authors' analysis ran thus. MIGEC was used to process the raw barcoded reads, and molecular identifier groups with only a single read were discarded before consensus assembly and CDR3 extraction. Clonotype tables were post-analysed with VDJtools, normalizing diversity by down-sampling all datasets to the smallest sample size. To correct batch-related cross-sample contamination, repertoire overlap clustering matched CDR3 amino acid sequences but not nucleotide sequences. The public reads were reprocessed in TCRdb via fastp at Q25 and MiXCR, keeping in-frame beta chains. Entries are consolidated by CDR3 protein sequence, retaining the most common genes and DNA. TCRdb, not the original authors, processed these V and J calls. Counted in this sample were about 800,000 distinct CDR3 sequences; less than 35% of them appeared once. The leading ten clones occupy about 0.5% of the sample.

The CDR3 goes from the cysteine to the phenylalanine over 18 residues. Kept here is only the CDR3 DNA, which spans 54 bases and is read in frame from base 1. A distance of 23 bases separates the germline ends of V and J, which lose 2 bases and 6 bases respectively. The germline V gene (reference sequence) yields SEHNR for CDR1 and FQNEAQ for CDR2. The sample holds a few counts of this clonotype. Its antigen is unknown. No much larger clone exists at a distance of one base, and base qualities are not known. The specimen was blood. The receptor was isolated from a girl between 10 and 17 years old with multiple sclerosis. Recombination linked TRBV7-9 to TRBJ2-1; tentative D gene TRBD2, with 6 bases matching. The DNA sequence reads TGTGCCAGCAGCTTATCCTTACGCCGGAGGGATACCCTCAATGAGCAGTTCTTC. Its coded protein is CASSLSLRRRDTLNEQFF.